The entry below gives a single T cell receptor beta chain sequence along with its context. Its target is not known. The data originate from a study of tumor-infiltrating lymphocytes in glioblastoma multiforme. Points from the study as a whole: Clone frequencies may be distorted by unequal TCR transcripts per cell. Only one glioblastoma patient had TCR and mutation analysis.

The CDR3 contains 15 residues. The germline V gene encodes CDR1 MNHNS and CDR2 SASEGT. Germline trimming cut 5 bases from V and 4 bases from J; bases unmatched to any gene: 6. Multiple V-beta primers and a C-beta primer amplified TCRB from RNA. MiXCR, applied by TCRdb to the multiplex PCR reads, yields one record per CDR3 protein. The repertoire holds 10,000 to 15,000 distinct CDR3 sequences, with around 66% as singletons. This chain links TRBV6-1 with TRBJ2-3; TRBD2 aligns across 10 bases. The sequenced sample was brain tumor tissue. The receptor was derived from a male donor with glioblastoma. The CDR3 spells CASSWTSGRADTQYF. The CDR3 region has the DNA TGTGCCAGCAGTTGGACTAGCGGACGCGCAGATACGCAGTATTTT.